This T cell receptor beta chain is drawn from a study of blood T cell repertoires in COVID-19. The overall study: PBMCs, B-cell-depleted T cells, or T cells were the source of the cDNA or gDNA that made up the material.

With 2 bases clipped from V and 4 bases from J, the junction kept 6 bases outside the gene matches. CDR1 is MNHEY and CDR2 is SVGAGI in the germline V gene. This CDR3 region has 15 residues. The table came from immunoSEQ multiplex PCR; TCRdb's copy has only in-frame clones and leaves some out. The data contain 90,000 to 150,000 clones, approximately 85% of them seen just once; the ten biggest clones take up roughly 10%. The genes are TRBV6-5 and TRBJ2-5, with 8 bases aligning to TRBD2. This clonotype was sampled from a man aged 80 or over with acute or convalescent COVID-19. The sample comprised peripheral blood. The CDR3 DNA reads TGTGCCAGCAGTTACGGCGGGGGGCAAGGAGAGACCCAGTACTTC. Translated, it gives CASSYGGGQGETQYF.